One sample yielded the 27 T cell receptor beta chains listed below, sequenced in a study of blood T cell repertoires in COVID-19. TCRdb's table, derived via immunoSEQ multiplex PCR, lists solely in-frame clones and lacks some. Of some 180,000 clones listed, less than 80% were seen once; the top ten hold roughly 14%. Sequencing was done on a sample of peripheral blood. The receptor source for this set is a man aged 50-59 years who had recovered from COVID-19.

The chain carries TRBV2 and TRBJ1-5; TRBD1 might be the D (5 bases). CDR3 length: 14 amino acids. Germline V lookup: CDR1 SNHLY, CDR2 FYNNEI. Trimming removed 4 bases from V and 5 bases from J, with 12 bases in between. This CDR3 is CASSAQGIDQPQHF. DNA of the CDR3: TGTGCCAGCAGTGCTCAGGGTATAGATCAGCCCCAGCATTTT. Supplemented by reference TRBV2 and TRBJ1-5, the full variable domain reads EPEVTQTPSHQVTQMGQEVILRCVPISNHLYFYWYRQILGQKVEFLVSFYNNEISEKSEIFDDQFSVERPDGSNFTLKIRSTKLEDSAMYFCASSAQGIDQPQHFGDGTRLSIL.

V is TRBV7-9 and J is TRBJ2-1; D is possibly TRBD1 (6 bases). CDR3 length: 15 amino acids. Trimming pared 1 base from V and 6 bases from J, leaving 13 bases between. Germline values: CDR1 SEHNR, CDR2 FQNEAQ (reference sequence). The CDR3 nucleotides read TGTGCCAGCAGCTTAGGGACTGGGGGCGTCAATGAGCAGTTCTTC. Encoded protein: CASSLGTGGVNEQFF.

The gene calls are TRBV30 and TRBJ2-7; possibly TRBD1 for D (6 bases). This CDR3 comprises 15 residues. Germline V gives CDR1 GTSNPN, CDR2 SVGIG (reference sequence). Trimming stripped 3 bases from V and 2 bases from J, with 17 bases between. CDR3 protein: CAWRKLRDTTYEQYF. The CDR3, as DNA: TGTGCCTGGAGAAAACTCCGGGACACGACCTACGAGCAGTACTTC.

This sequence joins TRBV28 and TRBJ2-2; maybe TRBD2 (7 bases). Germline lookup yields CDR1 MDHEN and CDR2 SYDVKM. This CDR3 spans 17 amino acids. The ends were cut back, 3 bases at V and 2 bases at J, with 16 bases in the middle. CDR3 protein: CASSFPGGAVNTGELFF. Here the CDR3 DNA reads TGTGCCAGCAGTTTTCCGGGGGGCGCGGTTAACACCGGGGAGCTGTTTTTT.

The chain couples TRBV7-7 to TRBJ2-2; 9 positions match TRBD1. Unmatched junction bases numbered 6, after V lost 6 bases and J lost 1 base. CDR3 length: 16 amino acids. Looked up from germline, CDR1 is SSHAT and CDR2 is FNYEAQ (reference sequence). CDR3 region: CASSQRQGGNTGELFF. CDR3 coding DNA: TGTGCCAGCAGTCAAAGACAGGGGGGGAACACCGGGGAGCTGTTTTTT.

The V gene is TRBV20-1, the J gene TRBJ1-6, with 11 bases matching TRBD1. This CDR3 has 15 residues. Unmatched junction bases numbered 5, after V lost 3 bases and J lost 7 bases. Germline lookup yields CDR1 DFQATT and CDR2 SNEGSKA (reference sequence). The CDR3 region has the DNA TGCAGTGCTAGTCGGACAGGGGGCGGCAATTCACCCCTCCACTTT. This encodes CSASRTGGGNSPLHF.

In this sample, this clone turned up a few times. This sequence joins TRBV19 and TRBJ2-7; possible D gene TRBD1, 6 bases. The germline V gene has CDR1 LNHDA and CDR2 SQIVND (reference sequence). This CDR3 is 11 amino acids long. Trimming took off 5 bases at V and 12 bases at J, with 14 bases between the two ends. The CDR3 sequence is CASSFDRRLYF. In DNA, the CDR3 is TGTGCCAGTAGTTTCGACAGGAGGTTGTACTTC. The full variable domain, completed using reference TRBV19 and TRBJ2-7, is DGGITQSPKYLFRKEGQNVTLSCEQNLNHDAMYWYRQDPGQGLRLIYYSQIVNDFQKGDIAEGYSVSREKKESFPLTVTSAQKNPTAFYLCASSFDRRLYFGPGTRLTVT.

V gene TRBV4-3 combines with J gene TRBJ1-6, with D possibly being TRBD1 (6 bases). The V end was cut by 1 base, the J end by 6 bases, with 10 bases between. There are 15 residues in the CDR3. The germline CDR1 and CDR2 sequences are LGHNA and YSLEER. In nucleotides, the CDR3 is TGCGCCAGCAGCCAAGCAACAGGGACTAATTCACCCCTCCACTTT. It specifies CASSQATGTNSPLHF.

This clone was detected once. The genes are TRBV28 and TRBJ2-7; 11 bases agree with TRBD2. After removal of 3 bases from V and 9 bases from J, the junction contained 7 bases not matched to a gene. This CDR3 is built from 14 residues. The V gene's germline CDR1 is MDHEN and CDR2 SYDVKM. The CDR3 here is CASSFLLAGVVQYF. The CDR3 DNA follows: TGTGCCAGCAGTTTTCTACTAGCGGGAGTGGTGCAGTACTTC. The complete variable domain, with remaining parts taken from reference TRBV28 and TRBJ2-7, reads DVKVTQSSRYLVKRTGEKVFLECVQDMDHENMFWYRQDPGLGLRLIYFSYDVKMKEKGDIPEGYSVSREKKERFSLILESASTNQTSMYLCASSFLLAGVVQYFGPGTRLTVT.

The rearrangement uses TRBV7-9 and TRBJ1-2, with unresolved D. The CDR3 runs to 14 residues. The V gene lost 5 bases and the J gene lost 8 bases, with 18 bases spanning the gap. Germline CDR1 SEHNR, CDR2 FQNEAQ (reference sequence). The CDR3 DNA is TGTGCCAGCAGCCCGAGGGTGGGAGTGCAAGGCTACACCTTC. Protein: CASSPRVGVQGYTF. The full variable domain, with the rest looked up from reference TRBV7-9 and TRBJ1-2, is DTGVSQNPRHKITKRGQNVTFRCDPISEHNRLYWYRQTLGQGPEFLTYFQNEAQLEKSRLLSDRFSAERPKGSFSTLEIQRTEQGDSAMYLCASSPRVGVQGYTFGSGTRLTVV.

The rearrangement links TRBV7-9 to TRBJ1-1; unclear D gene. Trimming left V 5 bases short and J 6 bases short, with 16 bases between. This CDR3 is 14 amino acids long. Germline loops: CDR1 SEHNR, CDR2 FQNEAQ (reference sequence). The CDR3 DNA reads TGTGCCAGCAGCCCACGGCGGGTCTACTCTGAAGCTTTCTTT. It specifies CASSPRRVYSEAFF.

Here the CDR3 DNA reads TGTGCCAGTAGTATAATGGCAGAACCTGGAAACACCATATATTTT. It codes for CASSIMAEPGNTIYF. The chain carries TRBV19 and TRBJ1-3; no definite D call. Germline assignment: CDR1 LNHDA and CDR2 SQIVND (reference sequence). V lost 2 bases and J lost 2, with 10 bases in between. The CDR3 runs to 15 residues.

V and J are TRBV7-9 and TRBJ1-4; D gene unclear. The CDR3 length is 13 residues. Germline V CDR1 and CDR2: SEHNR, FQNEAQ (reference sequence). The germline V and J ends were trimmed by 4 bases and 11 bases, with 14 bases remaining between them. CDR3 sequence (DNA): TGTGCCAGCAGCTCCGACGGGGTAGAGAAACTGTTTTTT. Encoded protein: CASSSDGVEKLFF.

The rearrangement joins TRBV27 to TRBJ2-7, with D unclear. The germline V gene has CDR1 MNHEY and CDR2 SMNVEV (reference sequence). This CDR3 comprises 13 residues. V lost 0 bases and J lost 6, with 9 bases in between. CDR3: CASSLSQIGEQYF. In DNA, the CDR3 is TGTGCCAGCAGTTTATCGCAGATTGGCGAGCAGTACTTC.

The V gene is TRBV5-5, the J gene TRBJ2-2, with a tentative D call TRBD2 (6 bases). The CDR3 is 14 residues long. Germline loops: CDR1 SGHKS, CDR2 YYEKEE (reference sequence). Trimming took 0 bases from V and 5 from J, leaving 8 bases between them. The CDR3 region is CASSLARGTGELFF. The CDR3 bases are TGTGCCAGCAGCTTGGCCCGGGGGACCGGGGAGCTGTTTTTT.

This sequence joins TRBV7-9 and TRBJ2-1; perhaps TRBD2 as D (6 bases). The germline gives CDR1 SEHNR, CDR2 FQNEAQ (reference sequence). The CDR3 runs to 15 residues. The ends were cut back, 1 base at V and 10 bases at J, with 17 bases in the middle. The CDR3 sequence is CASSLGAGPLREQFF. The DNA for the CDR3 is TGTGCCAGCAGCTTAGGAGCGGGCCCTCTTCGGGAGCAGTTCTTC. The variable domain in full, completed from reference TRBV7-9 and TRBJ2-1, reads DTGVSQNPRHKITKRGQNVTFRCDPISEHNRLYWYRQTLGQGPEFLTYFQNEAQLEKSRLLSDRFSAERPKGSFSTLEIQRTEQGDSAMYLCASSLGAGPLREQFFGPGTRLTVL.

The chain is built from TRBV5-6 and TRBJ2-1, with TRBD2 matching over 11 bases. V was pared by 2 bases and J by 9 bases, with 7 bases of the junction left unmatched. The germline V gene has CDR1 SGHDT and CDR2 YYEEEE. The CDR3 contains 15 residues. CDR3 loop: CASSFYSGRAGEQFF. Here the CDR3 DNA reads TGTGCCAGCAGCTTCTATAGCGGGAGGGCAGGTGAGCAGTTCTTC.

CDR3 DNA sequence: TGTGCCAGCAGCTTTGCCCTGGCGGAGAATTCACCCCTCCACTTT. This gives the protein CASSFALAENSPLHF. The V call is TRBV9, the J call TRBJ1-6; D is uncertain. Germline assignment: CDR1 SGDLS and CDR2 YYNGEE. The germline V and J ends were trimmed by 4 bases and 7 bases, with 15 bases remaining between them. The CDR3 is made up of 15 amino acids.

This clone has a handful of counts. The chain carries TRBV10-3 and TRBJ1-3; TRBD1 matches at 7 bases. The V and J ends lost 4 bases and 4 bases, in that order; junction bases with no gene match: 1. In germline, CDR1 is ENHRY, CDR2 SYGVKD. The CDR3 runs 13 residues. CDR3 amino acids: CAISGGQGNTIYF. For the CDR3, the DNA is TGTGCCATCAGTGGGGGACAGGGAAACACCATATATTTT.

The chain links TRBV24-1 to TRBJ2-1, with D possibly being TRBD2 (5 bases). The CDR3 extends over 18 amino acids. Trimming shortened V by 1 base and J by 0 bases, and 15 bases separated the two germline ends. Germline V gene lookup returns CDR1 KGHDR and CDR2 SFDVKD. The CDR3 is CATSDFKRSGGSYNEQFF. CDR3 nucleotides: TGTGCCACCAGTGATTTTAAGCGGAGTGGAGGCTCCTACAATGAGCAGTTCTTC.

The chain recombines TRBV20-1 with TRBJ2-5; TRBD2 is a possible D gene (5 bases). The CDR3 is made up of 13 amino acids. V lost 3 bases and J lost 5, with 13 bases in between. From germline, CDR1 is DFQATT and CDR2 SNEGSKA (reference sequence). The CDR3 here is CSASPGVEETQYF. The CDR3 DNA follows: TGCAGTGCTAGTCCCGGGGTTGAGGAGACCCAGTACTTC.

The V gene is TRBV4-2, the J gene TRBJ1-3; weak D call: TRBD1 (6 bases). The CDR3 extends over 17 amino acids. Germline V gene data show CDR1 as LGHNA and CDR2 as YNFKEQ. V was cut by 5 bases and J by 1 base, with 18 bases left in between. In DNA form, the CDR3 reads TGTGCCAGCAGCGCACAACTCGGCAGGGGTTCTGGAAACACCATATATTTT. Encoded protein: CASSAQLGRGSGNTIYF.

The chain uses TRBV6-2 or TRBV6-3 and TRBJ1-4, with D unclear. This CDR3 region has 18 residues. Germline CDR1 MNHEY, CDR2 SVGEGT. V gave up 5 bases and J gave up 3 bases, with 22 bases separating them. The DNA for the CDR3 is TGTGCCAGCAGTCCCAATCCGAAATCGGGAGCGCCTAATGAAAAACTGTTTTTT. Its protein product is CASSPNPKSGAPNEKLFF.

V usage is TRBV30 and J usage is TRBJ1-1, with D unclear. Germline loops: CDR1 GTSNPN, CDR2 SVGIG (reference sequence). V was clipped by 4 bases and J by 3 bases, with 9 bases between them. This CDR3 has 12 residues. As DNA, the CDR3 is TGTGCCTGGAAGGGCGGGGACACTGAAGCTTTCTTT. It translates to CAWKGGDTEAFF.

The chain recombines TRBV12-5 with TRBJ2-1; D unclear. V shed 7 bases and J shed 7 bases, with 8 bases lying between them. CDR3 size: 11 residues. CDR1 and CDR2 from the germline V gene are LGHNT and FRNRAP. The CDR3 DNA sequence: TGTGCTAGTGTTCAAAATAATGAGCAGTTCTTC. Translating it yields CASVQNNEQFF.

This rearrangement joins TRBV19 to TRBJ1-1; 9 bases are shared with TRBD1. V dropped 3 bases and J dropped 5; count of bases not matched to a gene: 7. Germline V CDR1 and CDR2: LNHDA, SQIVND (reference sequence). The CDR3 runs to 15 residues. CDR3 in amino acids: CASSILQGAGTEAFF. DNA for the CDR3: TGTGCCAGTAGTATTTTACAGGGGGCCGGGACTGAAGCTTTCTTT.

In its sample, this clone was seen once. The chain joins TRBV19 to TRBJ1-2; D unresolved. V lost 7 bases and J 4 bases, leaving 10 bases between the germline ends. Germline V gene sequence: CDR1 LNHDA, CDR2 SQIVND (reference sequence). This CDR3 comprises 12 residues. The DNA for the CDR3 is TGTGCCAGTAATGGGTTAGCCTATGGCTACACCTTC. It encodes CASNGLAYGYTF. Full variable domain (outside the CDR3, taken from reference TRBV19 and TRBJ1-2): DGGITQSPKYLFRKEGQNVTLSCEQNLNHDAMYWYRQDPGQGLRLIYYSQIVNDFQKGDIAEGYSVSREKKESFPLTVTSAQKNPTAFYLCASNGLAYGYTFGSGTRLTVV.